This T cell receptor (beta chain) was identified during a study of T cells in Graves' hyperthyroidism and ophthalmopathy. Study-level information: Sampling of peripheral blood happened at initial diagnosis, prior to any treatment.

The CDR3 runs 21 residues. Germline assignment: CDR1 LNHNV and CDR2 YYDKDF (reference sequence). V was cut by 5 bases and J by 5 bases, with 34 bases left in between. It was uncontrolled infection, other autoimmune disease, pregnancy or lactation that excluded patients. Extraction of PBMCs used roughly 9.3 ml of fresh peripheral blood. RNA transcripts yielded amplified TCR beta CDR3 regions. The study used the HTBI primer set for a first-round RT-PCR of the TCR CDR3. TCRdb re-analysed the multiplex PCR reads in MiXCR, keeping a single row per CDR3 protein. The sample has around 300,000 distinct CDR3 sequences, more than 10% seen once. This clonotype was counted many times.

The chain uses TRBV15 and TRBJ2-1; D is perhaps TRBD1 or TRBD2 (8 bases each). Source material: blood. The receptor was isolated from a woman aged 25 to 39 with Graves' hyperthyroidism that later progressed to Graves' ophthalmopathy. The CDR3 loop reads CATSGTRDRFVLGLGNNEQFF. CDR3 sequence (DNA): TGTGCCACCAGCGGGACCCGGGACAGGTTTGTGTTGGGACTAGGAAACAATGAGCAGTTCTTC.